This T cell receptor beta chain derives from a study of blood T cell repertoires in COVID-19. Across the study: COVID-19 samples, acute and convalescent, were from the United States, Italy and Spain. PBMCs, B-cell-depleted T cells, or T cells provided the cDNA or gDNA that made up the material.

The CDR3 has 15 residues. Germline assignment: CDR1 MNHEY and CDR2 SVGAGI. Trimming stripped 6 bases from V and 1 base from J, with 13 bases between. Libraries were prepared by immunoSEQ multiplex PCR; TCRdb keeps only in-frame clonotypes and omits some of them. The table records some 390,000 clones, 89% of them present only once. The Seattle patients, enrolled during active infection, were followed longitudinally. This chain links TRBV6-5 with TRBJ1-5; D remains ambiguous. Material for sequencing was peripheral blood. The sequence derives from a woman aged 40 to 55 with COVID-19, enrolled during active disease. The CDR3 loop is CASRHIFVSNQPQHF. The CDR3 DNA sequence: TGTGCCAGCAGACATATTTTTGTGAGCAATCAGCCCCAGCATTTT.